This T cell receptor (beta chain) was identified in a study of blood T cell repertoires in COVID-19. In the study overall: The origin of the acute and convalescent COVID-19 samples was the United States, Italy and Spain.

Here immunoSEQ multiplex PCR was the method, and the copy in TCRdb shows in-frame clones only, minus some. Among approximately 290,000 clones, 89% were seen once, and the ten largest hold under 15%. The CDR3 sequence is 15 residues long. Germline lookup yields CDR1 MNHNS and CDR2 SASEGT. Trimming removed 3 bases at V and 3 bases at J, with 12 bases between. Sequenced: peripheral blood. The V gene is TRBV6-1, the J gene TRBJ1-5, with D maybe TRBD1 (6 bases). The TCR comes from a woman aged 60 to 75 with acute or convalescent COVID-19. The CDR3, as DNA: TGTGCCAGCAGTGAGGAGACAGGATTCAATCAGCCCCAGCATTTT. As protein: CASSEETGFNQPQHF.